The T cell receptor beta chain described here comes from a study of T cells in women clearing cervical HPV infection. The data were produced by immunoSEQ multiplex PCR, yet TCRdb's version contains in-frame clones alone and is incomplete. The sample shows about 37,000 clones, and roughly 6.8% sits with its ten largest clones. V shed 5 bases and J shed 0 bases, with 14 bases lying between them. This CDR3 spans 15 amino acids. Germline CDR1 and CDR2: SGHTA and FQGNSA. To note about this clone: Its antigen is as yet unknown. From the germline J gene comes the end of the CDR3, since the read stops 3 residues before it.

Study-level findings and limits: Controls had more TRBV6-7 (0.16%) than cases (about 0.11%). Richness differences could reflect unmeasured T-cell content per sample.

All participants had a single incident cervical HPV16 infection, and prevalent HPV16 infections were excluded. Material: blood buffy coat. The V gene is TRBV7-2, the J gene TRBJ2-7, with D possibly TRBD1 on 5 matching bases. This sequence originates from a woman aged 18-70 years with a cervical HPV16 infection that either progressed to CIN3+ or cleared (not recorded which). The chain's CDR3 is CASSLSHRSSYEQYF. The covered CDR3 bases are TGTGCCAGCAGCCTCTCACACAGGAGCTCCTACGAG. The full variable domain, in which reference TRBV7-2 and TRBJ2-7 provide the parts outside the CDR3, is GAGVSQSPSNKVTEKGKDVELRCDPISGHTALYWYRQSLGQGLEFLIYFQGNSAPDKSGLPSDRFSAERTGGSVSTLTIQRTQQEDSAVYLCASSLSHRSSYEQYFGPGTRLTVT.